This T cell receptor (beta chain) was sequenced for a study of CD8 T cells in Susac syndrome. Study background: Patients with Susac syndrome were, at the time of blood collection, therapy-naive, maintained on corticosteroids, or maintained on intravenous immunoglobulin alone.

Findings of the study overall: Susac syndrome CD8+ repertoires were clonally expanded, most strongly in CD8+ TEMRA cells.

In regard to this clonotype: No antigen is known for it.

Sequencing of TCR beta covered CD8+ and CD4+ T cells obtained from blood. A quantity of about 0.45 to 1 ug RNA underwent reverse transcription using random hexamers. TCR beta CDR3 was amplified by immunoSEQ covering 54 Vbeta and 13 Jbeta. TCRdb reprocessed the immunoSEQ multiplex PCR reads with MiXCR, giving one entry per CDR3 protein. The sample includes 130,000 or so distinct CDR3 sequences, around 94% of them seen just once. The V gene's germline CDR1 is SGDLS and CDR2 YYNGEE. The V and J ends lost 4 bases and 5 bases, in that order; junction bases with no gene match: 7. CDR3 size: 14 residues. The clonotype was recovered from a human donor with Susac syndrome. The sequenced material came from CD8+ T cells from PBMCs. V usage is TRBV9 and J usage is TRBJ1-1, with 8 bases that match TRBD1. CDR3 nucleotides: TGTGCCAGCAGCCGTCAGGGGGCGAGTACTGAAGCTTTCTTT. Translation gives CASSRQGASTEAFF.